A selection of T cell receptor beta chains follows, all from one sample in a study of CXCR3-negative and CXCR3-positive naive CD8 T cells. TCRdb processed the 5' RACE reads again and assigns one entry to each CDR3 protein, with no DNA. The specimen's table records approximately 100,000 distinct CDR3 sequences. The material sequenced was naive CXCR3+ CD8+ T cells from blood. These receptors were collected from a human donor in good health. Some clones in this sample may be carry-over from other donors' samples. Both conserved end residues are part of each CDR3.

TRBJ2-5 TRBV12-2 CASRLAREGTVAQYF
TRBJ2-1 TRBV28 CASSFIGGAGNEQFF
TRBJ1-2 TRBV12-3/TRBV12-4 CASSLYRANYGYTF
TRBJ1-1 TRBV7-9 CASSEIFGVMNTEAFF
TRBJ2-7 TRBV20-1 CSAALEGSEFYEQYF
TRBJ2-1 TRBV29-1 CSVEDSGRWSYEQFF
TRBJ2-7 TRBV19 CASSFWSSGEYEQYF
TRBJ2-1 TRBV7-3 CASSSGLEAPDEQFF
TRBJ2-5 TRBV28 CASRGDSQETQYF
TRBJ2-7 TRBV7-2 CASSLVVWGQGNEQYF
TRBJ1-2 TRBV29-1 CSGMTGAPYYGYTF
TRBJ2-7 TRBV28 CATSDSALYEQYF
TRBJ2-5 TRBV12-3/TRBV12-4 CASRLAGAPNQETQYF
TRBJ2-3 TRBV20-1 CSARALLVETSTDTQYF
TRBJ2-5 TRBV20-1 CSAKAWGQETQYF
TRBJ2-2 TRBV6-5 CASSYRGGARELFF